This TCR beta chain originates from a study of blood T cell repertoires in COVID-19. About the study: Italy, Spain and the United States were the sources of the convalescent and acute COVID-19 samples. Nucleic acid was either cDNA or gDNA, and it came from T cells, B-cell-depleted T cells, or PBMCs.

In the original processing: Cell counts per sample came from amplifying reference gene primers. The table came from immunoSEQ multiplex PCR; TCRdb's copy has only in-frame clones and leaves some out. V and J calls and clone size are as listed in that table; D and trimming were resolved from the DNA. This table has some 49,000 clones, 85% appearing once. The length of the CDR3 is 12 residues. The germline V gene has CDR1 KGHSH and CDR2 LQKENI. V dropped 6 bases and J dropped 8; count of bases not matched to a gene: 5. The TCR was taken from a human donor in a cohort sampled during active COVID-19. The V call is TRBV18, the J call TRBJ2-3, with 7 positions matching TRBD1. The sequenced sample was peripheral blood. The CDR3 bases are TGTGCCAGCTCTGAGGACAGGATTACGCAGTATTTT. This translates into CASSEDRITQYF.